Listed here are 13 T cell receptor beta chains from one sample, sequenced in a study of early T cells in non-severe SARS-CoV-2 infection. TCRdb reprocessed the 5' RACE reads via MiXCR and lists one record per CDR3 protein. The repertoire holds some 49,000 distinct CDR3 sequences, with around 4.6% as singletons. The sample consisted of whole blood. The origin of the receptors is an adult who was a healthcare worker with PCR-confirmed SARS-CoV-2 infection or an uninfected control (not recorded which).

This clonotype was counted a few times. The chain has TRBV27 and TRBJ2-1, with D tentatively TRBD2 (7 bases). Trimming took 9 bases from V and 6 from J, leaving 21 bases between them. Germline-derived CDR1 and CDR2 are MNHEY and SMNVEV (reference sequence). The CDR3 loop spans 15 amino acids. CDR3 sequence reads: CASMGGAVGSNEQFF. In DNA, the CDR3 is TGTGCCAGTATGGGGGGGGCTGTGGGAAGCAATGAGCAGTTCTTC.

The CDR3 spells CASTKGAGSGANVLTF. The CDR3 DNA sequence: TGTGCCAGCACTAAGGGGGCCGGCTCTGGGGCCAACGTCCTGACTTTC. V gene TRBV12-3 or TRBV12-4 combines with J gene TRBJ2-6; 7 bases align to TRBD1. Unmatched junction bases numbered 6, after V lost 7 bases and J lost 0 bases. The CDR3 runs to 16 residues.

This clonotype was found many times. This sequence joins TRBV6-1 and TRBJ2-7; possible D gene TRBD1, 5 bases. The germline V and J ends were trimmed by 8 bases and 3 bases, with 11 bases remaining between them. The CDR3 loop spans 12 amino acids. The germline V gene encodes CDR1 MNHNS and CDR2 SASEGT. CDR3 sequence: CASWGHIYEQYF. CDR3 DNA sequence: TGTGCCAGCTGGGGCCATATCTACGAGCAGTACTTC.

There are many counts of this clonotype. This chain links TRBV6-1 with TRBJ1-5; D perhaps matches TRBD1 (6 bases). Germline CDR1 MNHNS, CDR2 SASEGT. Between the trimmed V and J ends, which lost 3 bases and 5 bases, there was a span of 20 bases. The CDR3 is 17 amino acids. CDR3 sequence reads: CASSEVFGGLMDQPQHF. CDR3 coding DNA: TGTGCCAGCAGTGAGGTTTTTGGGGGGCTCATGGATCAGCCCCAGCATTTT.

This clonotype has only a few counts. This sequence joins TRBV18 and TRBJ2-7, with TRBD1 as a possible D gene (6 bases). V was trimmed by 3 bases and J by 7 bases, leaving 25 bases between them. This CDR3 is 17 amino acids long. Germline V gene lookup returns CDR1 KGHSH and CDR2 LQKENI. CDR3 in DNA: TGTGCCAGCTCACCCCCCAGGGGACAAGGGTCTTACGGGGAGCAGTACTTC. Protein: CASSPPRGQGSYGEQYF.

This clonotype was counted at least ten times. The chain employs TRBV10-1 and TRBJ1-1; tentative D call: TRBD1 (5 bases). The V end lost 2 bases, the J end lost 5 bases, and 12 bases lay between the germline ends. CDR3 size: 14 residues. Germline CDR1 WNHNN, CDR2 SYGVQD (reference sequence). The CDR3 region is CASSETPGSTEAFF. CDR3 in DNA: TGCGCCAGCAGTGAGACCCCAGGGAGTACTGAAGCTTTCTTT.

This clonotype was seen a few times. This chain joins TRBV18 and TRBJ1-2; tentatively, D is TRBD1 (5 bases). The CDR3 extends over 15 amino acids. V lost 1 base to trimming and J lost 1 base, with 10 bases between them. Per germline, CDR1 KGHSH and CDR2 LQKENI. The CDR3 protein is CASSPRQGYNYGYTF. In DNA form, the CDR3 reads TGTGCCAGCTCACCACGGCAGGGCTATAACTATGGCTACACCTTC.

The J gene is TRBJ2-1, the V gene TRBV6-5; 9 bases match TRBD1. This CDR3 has 15 residues. Germline V gives CDR1 MNHEY, CDR2 SVGAGI. With V trimmed by 6 bases and J by 1 base, 4 bases remained unmatched. The CDR3 coding sequence is TGTGCCAGCAGAGGGGACAGGGATTCCTACAATGAGCAGTTCTTC. It codes for CASRGDRDSYNEQFF.

The chain couples TRBV10-3 to TRBJ2-7, with 8 bases matching TRBD2. The junction had 10 bases not matched to a gene; V was cut back by 8 bases and J by 7 bases. There are 13 residues in the CDR3. Per the germline V gene, CDR1 is ENHRY and CDR2 is SYGVKD. The CDR3 DNA follows: TGTGCCATCGCTAGTGCGGGAGGTTGGGAGCAGTACTTC. This gives the protein CAIASAGGWEQYF.

This clonotype was picked up many times. The chain uses TRBV5-8 and TRBJ2-1; 8 nucleotides line up with TRBD1. The V gene's germline CDR1 is SGHTS and CDR2 YDEGEE. V lost 0 bases, J lost 6 bases, and 8 bases stayed unmatched. The CDR3 spans 16 residues. This chain's CDR3 is CASSLGDRGGFNEQFF. Here the CDR3 DNA reads TGTGCCAGCAGCTTGGGCGACAGGGGCGGCTTCAATGAGCAGTTCTTC.

A word on this clonotype: The germline gene is not matched at one end of the junction; a read error may be the cause. The gene calls are TRBV6-1 and TRBJ2-2; 11 bases are shared with TRBD2. The CDR3 contains 16 residues. The germline gives CDR1 MNHNS, CDR2 SASEGT. The CDR3 loop reads CASSEAGLAAAEELFF. CDR3 DNA: TGTGCCAGCAGCGAAGCGGGACTAGCGGCCGCTGAGGAGCTGTTTTTT.

This clonotype showed up many times. The chain recombines TRBV14 with TRBJ1-1, with D uncertain. The V end lost 4 bases, the J end lost 1 base, and 7 bases lay between the germline ends. The CDR3 sequence is 13 residues long. The germline V gene has CDR1 SGHDN and CDR2 FVKESK. In DNA form, the CDR3 reads TGTGCCAGCAGCCCGCTTGAGAACACTGAAGCTTTCTTT. It encodes CASSPLENTEAFF.

This clonotype was recorded many times. CDR3 region: CASSVGLAGETEQFF. CDR3 DNA: TGTGCCAGCAGCGTAGGACTAGCGGGAGAAACTGAGCAGTTCTTC. The V call is TRBV9, the J call TRBJ2-1, with 12 bases lining up with TRBD2. The CDR3 has 15 amino acids. The V and J ends lost 0 bases and 9 bases, in that order; junction bases with no gene match: 4. The V gene's germline CDR1 is SGDLS and CDR2 YYNGEE.